Below, one T cell receptor beta chain is given with its context. Per the study methods: The assay estimated nucleated cells by amplifying reference gene primers. Assay used: immunoSEQ multiplex PCR; TCRdb lists only in-frame clones, some missing. The V and J calls and clone size were taken over from that table, and D and trimming were inferred from the DNA. The profile shows 650,000 to 800,000 clones, about 87% of them singletons. These data belong to a study of blood T cell repertoires in COVID-19. Study at large: Both acute and convalescent COVID-19 samples were obtained from the United States, Italy and Spain. Sample material is recorded as cDNA or gDNA derived from T cells, B-cell-depleted T cells, or PBMCs.

This CDR3 is built from 13 residues. With 5 bases clipped from V and 8 bases from J, the junction kept 7 bases outside the gene matches. CDR1 LGHDT and CDR2 YNNKEL come from the germline V gene (reference sequence). This rearrangement joins TRBV3-1 (or the pseudogene TRBV3-2) to TRBJ1-2, with 8 nucleotides matching TRBD1. This clonotype was obtained from a woman aged 18-29 years with acute or convalescent COVID-19. Sequencing input: peripheral blood. The CDR3 is CASSYLDRDGYTF. The CDR3 nucleotides are TGTGCCAGCAGCTACCTGGACAGGGACGGCTACACCTTC.